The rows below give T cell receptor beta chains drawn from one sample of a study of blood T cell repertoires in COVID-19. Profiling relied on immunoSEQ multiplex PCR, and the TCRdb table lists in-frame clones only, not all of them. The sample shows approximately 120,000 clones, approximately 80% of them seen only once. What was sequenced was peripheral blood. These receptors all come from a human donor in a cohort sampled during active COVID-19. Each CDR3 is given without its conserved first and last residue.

AWAGGSVNTEAF,TRBV30,12
ASSGPMGGVSTDTQY,TRBV7-6,15
ASSLGGQTDEKLF,TRBV7-2,13
ASSLGLQGNTQY,TRBV11-3,12
ASSPGGTEAF,TRBV3-1/TRBV3-2,10
ASSLVRALYNEQF,TRBV11-2,13
ASSWGTGYFRGELF,TRBV7-2,14
SVPTGQGAQEQY,TRBV29-1,12
SVVAGARTDTQY,TRBV29-1,12
ASTQGLAGVYEQY,TRBV28,13
ASSSNLAGGGADTQY,TRBV11-2,15
ASSPSTDTQY,TRBV5-6,10
ASSPREDRGRNEQY,TRBV13,14
ASSLGGGPEAF,TRBV12-3/TRBV12-4,11
ASSTQGALGSEAF,TRBV19,13
ASSGPGRDWYEQY,TRBV5-1,13
ASSFMRQSGANVLT,TRBV7-8,14
ASSRAPQGSYEQY,TRBV5-5,13
ASRRGTGELF,TRBV27,10
ASSDGQDNQPQH,TRBV9,12